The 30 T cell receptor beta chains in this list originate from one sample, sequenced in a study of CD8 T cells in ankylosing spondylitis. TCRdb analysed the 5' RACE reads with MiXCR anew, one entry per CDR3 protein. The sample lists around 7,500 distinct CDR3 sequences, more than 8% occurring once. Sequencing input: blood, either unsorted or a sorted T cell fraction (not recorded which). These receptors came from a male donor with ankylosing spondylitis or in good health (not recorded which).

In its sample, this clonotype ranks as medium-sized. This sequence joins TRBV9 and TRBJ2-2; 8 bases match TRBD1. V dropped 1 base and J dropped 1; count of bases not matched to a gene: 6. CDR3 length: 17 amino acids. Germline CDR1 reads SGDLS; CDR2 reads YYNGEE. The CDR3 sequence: CASSVSSTGGNTGELFF. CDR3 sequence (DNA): TGTGCCAGCAGCGTATCTTCCACAGGGGGGAACACCGGGGAGCTGTTTTTT.

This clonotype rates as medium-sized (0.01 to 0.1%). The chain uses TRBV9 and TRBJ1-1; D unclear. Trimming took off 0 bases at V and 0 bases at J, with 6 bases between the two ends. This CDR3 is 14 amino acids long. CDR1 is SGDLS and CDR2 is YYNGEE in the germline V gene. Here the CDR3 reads CASSVGSVNTEAFF. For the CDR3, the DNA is TGTGCCAGCAGCGTAGGGTCGGTGAACACTGAAGCTTTCTTT.

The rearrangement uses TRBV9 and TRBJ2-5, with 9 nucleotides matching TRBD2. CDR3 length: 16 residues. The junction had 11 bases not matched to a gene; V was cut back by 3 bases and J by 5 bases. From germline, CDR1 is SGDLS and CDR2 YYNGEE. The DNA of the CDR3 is TGTGCCAGCAGCGACCTTGTAGCGGGAGCAGGGGAGACCCAGTACTTC. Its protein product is CASSDLVAGAGETQYF.

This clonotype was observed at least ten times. For the CDR3, the DNA is TGTGCCAGCAGCCCCCGCTGGGCAGATACGCAGTATTTT. Its protein product is CASSPRWADTQYF. The chain joins TRBV9 to TRBJ2-3; D is ambiguous. The ends were cut back, 4 bases at V and 4 bases at J, with 10 bases in the middle. The germline V gene encodes CDR1 SGDLS and CDR2 YYNGEE. The CDR3 length is 13 residues.

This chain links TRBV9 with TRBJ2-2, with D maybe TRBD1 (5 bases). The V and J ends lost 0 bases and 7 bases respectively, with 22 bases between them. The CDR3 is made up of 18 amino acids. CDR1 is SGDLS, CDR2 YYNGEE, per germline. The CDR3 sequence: CASSVDSVGQTDLGELFF. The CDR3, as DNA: TGTGCCAGCAGCGTAGACTCGGTTGGGCAGACAGACCTCGGGGAGCTGTTTTTT.

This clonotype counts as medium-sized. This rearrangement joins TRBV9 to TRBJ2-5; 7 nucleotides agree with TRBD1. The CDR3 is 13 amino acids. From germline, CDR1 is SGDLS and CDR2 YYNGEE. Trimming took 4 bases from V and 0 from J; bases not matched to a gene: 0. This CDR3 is CASSTGDQETQYF. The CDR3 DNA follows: TGTGCCAGCAGCACAGGGGACCAAGAGACCCAGTACTTC.

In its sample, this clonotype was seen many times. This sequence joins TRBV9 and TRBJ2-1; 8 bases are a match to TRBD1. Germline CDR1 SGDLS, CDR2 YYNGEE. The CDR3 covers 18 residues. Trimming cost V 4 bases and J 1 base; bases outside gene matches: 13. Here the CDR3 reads CASSPPGQVIGSYNEQFF. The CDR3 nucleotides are TGTGCCAGCAGCCCCCCGGGACAGGTAATTGGGTCCTACAATGAGCAGTTCTTC.

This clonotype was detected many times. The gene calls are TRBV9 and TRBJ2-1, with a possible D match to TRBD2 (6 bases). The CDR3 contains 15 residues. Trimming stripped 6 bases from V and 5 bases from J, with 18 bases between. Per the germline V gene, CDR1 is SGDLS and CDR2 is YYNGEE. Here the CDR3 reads CASTRSGVFDNEQFF. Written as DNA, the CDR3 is TGTGCCAGCACCCGATCGGGGGTTTTCGACAATGAGCAGTTCTTC.

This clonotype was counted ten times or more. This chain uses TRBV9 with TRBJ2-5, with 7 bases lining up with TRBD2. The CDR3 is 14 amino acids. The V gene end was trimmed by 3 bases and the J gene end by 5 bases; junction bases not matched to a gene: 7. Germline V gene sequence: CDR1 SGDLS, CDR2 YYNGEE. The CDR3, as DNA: TGTGCCAGCAGCGAGTCGGGAGCGGGGGAGACCCAGTACTTC. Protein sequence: CASSESGAGETQYF.

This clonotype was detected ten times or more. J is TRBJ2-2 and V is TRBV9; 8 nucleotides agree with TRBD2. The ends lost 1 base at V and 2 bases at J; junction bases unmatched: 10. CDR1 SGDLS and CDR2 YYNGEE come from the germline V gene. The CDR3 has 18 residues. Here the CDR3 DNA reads TGTGCCAGCAGCGTATCCCCGGGGATAGCGGGAAACACCGGGGAGCTGTTTTTT. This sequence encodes CASSVSPGIAGNTGELFF.

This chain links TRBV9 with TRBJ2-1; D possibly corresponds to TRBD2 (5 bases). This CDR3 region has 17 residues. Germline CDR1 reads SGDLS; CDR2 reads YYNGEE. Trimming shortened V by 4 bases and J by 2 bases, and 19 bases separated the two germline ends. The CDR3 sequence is CASSPPGREFTYNEQFF. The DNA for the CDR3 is TGTGCCAGCAGCCCCCCCGGTCGGGAATTTACCTACAATGAGCAGTTCTTC.

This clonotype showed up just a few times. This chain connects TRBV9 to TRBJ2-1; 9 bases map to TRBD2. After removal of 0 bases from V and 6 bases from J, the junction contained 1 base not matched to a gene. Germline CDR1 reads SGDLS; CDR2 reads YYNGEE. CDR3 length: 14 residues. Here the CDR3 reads CASSVGLAANEQFF. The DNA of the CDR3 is TGTGCCAGCAGCGTAGGACTAGCGGCCAATGAGCAGTTCTTC. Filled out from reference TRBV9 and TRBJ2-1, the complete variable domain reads DSGVTQTPKHLITATGQRVTLRCSPRSGDLSVYWYQQSLDQGLQFLIQYYNGEERAKGNILERFSAQQFPDLHSELNLSSLELGDSALYFCASSVGLAANEQFFGPGTRLTVL.

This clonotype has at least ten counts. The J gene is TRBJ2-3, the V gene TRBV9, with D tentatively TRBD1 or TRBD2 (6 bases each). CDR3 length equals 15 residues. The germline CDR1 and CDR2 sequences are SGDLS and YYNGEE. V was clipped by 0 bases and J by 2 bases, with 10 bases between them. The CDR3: CASSVAGADTDTQYF. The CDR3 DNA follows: TGTGCCAGCAGCGTAGCGGGGGCCGACACAGATACGCAGTATTTT.

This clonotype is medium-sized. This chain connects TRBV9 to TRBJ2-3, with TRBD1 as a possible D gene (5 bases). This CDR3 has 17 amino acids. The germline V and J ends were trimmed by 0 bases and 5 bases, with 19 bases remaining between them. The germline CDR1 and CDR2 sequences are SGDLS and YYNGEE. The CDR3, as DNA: TGTGCCAGCAGCGTAGCCGGTTCAGGGTCGATGGGAGATACGCAGTATTTT. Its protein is CASSVAGSGSMGDTQYF.

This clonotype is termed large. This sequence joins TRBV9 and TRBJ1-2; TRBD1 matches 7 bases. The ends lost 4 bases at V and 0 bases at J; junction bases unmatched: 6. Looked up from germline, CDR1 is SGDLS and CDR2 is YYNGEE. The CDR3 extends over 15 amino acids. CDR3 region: CASSNRDRTNYGYTF. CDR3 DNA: TGTGCCAGCAGCAACCGGGACAGAACTAACTATGGCTACACCTTC.

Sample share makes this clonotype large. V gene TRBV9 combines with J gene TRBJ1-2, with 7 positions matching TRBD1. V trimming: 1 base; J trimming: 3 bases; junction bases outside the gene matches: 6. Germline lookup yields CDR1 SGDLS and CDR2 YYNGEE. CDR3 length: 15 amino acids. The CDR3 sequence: CASSVNPGQDYGYTF. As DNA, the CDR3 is TGTGCCAGCAGCGTAAACCCCGGACAGGACTATGGCTACACCTTC.

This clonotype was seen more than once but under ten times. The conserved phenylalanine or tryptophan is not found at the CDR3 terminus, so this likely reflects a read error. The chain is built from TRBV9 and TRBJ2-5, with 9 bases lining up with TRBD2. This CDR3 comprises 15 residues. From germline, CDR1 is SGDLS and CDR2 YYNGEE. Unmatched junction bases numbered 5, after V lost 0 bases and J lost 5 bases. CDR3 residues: CASSVAAGGPETQYL. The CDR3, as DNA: TGTGCCAGCAGCGTAGCGGCGGGAGGGCCTGAGACCCAGTACTTA.

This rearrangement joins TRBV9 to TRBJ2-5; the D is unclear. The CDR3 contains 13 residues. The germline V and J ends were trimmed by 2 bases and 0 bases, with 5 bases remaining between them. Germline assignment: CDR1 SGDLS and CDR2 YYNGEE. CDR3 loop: CASSVGDQETQYF. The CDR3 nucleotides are TGTGCCAGCAGCGTTGGTGACCAAGAGACCCAGTACTTC. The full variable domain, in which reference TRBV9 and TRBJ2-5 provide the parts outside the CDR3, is DSGVTQTPKHLITATGQRVTLRCSPRSGDLSVYWYQQSLDQGLQFLIQYYNGEERAKGNILERFSAQQFPDLHSELNLSSLELGDSALYFCASSVGDQETQYFGPGTRLLVL.

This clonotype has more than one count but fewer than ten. This chain's CDR3 is CASSVGSLTPVNEQFF. As DNA, the CDR3 is TGTGCCAGCAGCGTAGGTTCCCTTACCCCCGTCAATGAGCAGTTCTTC. The chain is built from TRBV9 and TRBJ2-1; no clear D gene. The CDR3 covers 16 residues. V dropped 0 bases and J dropped 6 bases, with 16 bases sitting between them. CDR1 is SGDLS, CDR2 YYNGEE, per germline.

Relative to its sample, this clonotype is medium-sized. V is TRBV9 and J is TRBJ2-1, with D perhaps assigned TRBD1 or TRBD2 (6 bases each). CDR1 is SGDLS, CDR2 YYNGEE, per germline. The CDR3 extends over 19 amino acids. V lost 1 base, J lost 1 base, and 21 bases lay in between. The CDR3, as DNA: TGTGCCAGCAGCGTAAAGGGGGATGGGACTGTAAAATCCTACAATGAGCAGTTCTTC. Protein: CASSVKGDGTVKSYNEQFF. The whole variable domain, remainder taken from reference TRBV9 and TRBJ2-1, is DSGVTQTPKHLITATGQRVTLRCSPRSGDLSVYWYQQSLDQGLQFLIQYYNGEERAKGNILERFSAQQFPDLHSELNLSSLELGDSALYFCASSVKGDGTVKSYNEQFFGPGTRLTVL.

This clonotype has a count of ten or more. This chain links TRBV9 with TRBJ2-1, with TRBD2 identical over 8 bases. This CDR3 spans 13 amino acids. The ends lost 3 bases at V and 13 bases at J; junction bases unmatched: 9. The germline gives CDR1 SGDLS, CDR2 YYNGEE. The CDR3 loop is CASSGLSGGPQFF. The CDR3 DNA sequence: TGTGCCAGCAGCGGACTCTCGGGGGGGCCACAGTTCTTC.

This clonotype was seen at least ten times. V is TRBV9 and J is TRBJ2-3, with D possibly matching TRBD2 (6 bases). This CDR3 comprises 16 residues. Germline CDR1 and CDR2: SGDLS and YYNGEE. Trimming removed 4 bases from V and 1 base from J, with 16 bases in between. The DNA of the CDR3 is TGTGCCAGCAGCAATTCCCGGGAGACGGGCACAGATACGCAGTATTTT. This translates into CASSNSRETGTDTQYF.

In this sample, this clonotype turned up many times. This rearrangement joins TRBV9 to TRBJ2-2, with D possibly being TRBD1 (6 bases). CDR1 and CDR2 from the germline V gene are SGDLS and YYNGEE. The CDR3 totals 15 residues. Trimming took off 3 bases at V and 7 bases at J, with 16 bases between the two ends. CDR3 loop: CASSATTGNNGELFF. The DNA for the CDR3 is TGTGCCAGCAGCGCCACAACAGGGAATAACGGGGAGCTGTTTTTT.

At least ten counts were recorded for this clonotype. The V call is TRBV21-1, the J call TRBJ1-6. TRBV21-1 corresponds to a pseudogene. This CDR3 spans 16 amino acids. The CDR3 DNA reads TGTGCCAGCAGCCTTCCGGGACTCCAATCCACCGGGGCCCTCCACTTT. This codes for CASSLPGLQSTGALHF.

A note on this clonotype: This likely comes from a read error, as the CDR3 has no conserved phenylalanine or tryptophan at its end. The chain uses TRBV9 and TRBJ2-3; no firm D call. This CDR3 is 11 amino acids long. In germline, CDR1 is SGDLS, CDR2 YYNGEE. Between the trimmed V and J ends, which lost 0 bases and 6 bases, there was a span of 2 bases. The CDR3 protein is CASSVGDTQYL. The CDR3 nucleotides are TGTGCCAGCAGCGTAGGGGATACGCAGTATCTT.

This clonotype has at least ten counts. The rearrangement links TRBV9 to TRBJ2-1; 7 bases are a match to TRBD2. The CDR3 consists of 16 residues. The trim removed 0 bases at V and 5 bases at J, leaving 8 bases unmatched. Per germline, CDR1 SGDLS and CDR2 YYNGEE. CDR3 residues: CASSVVAGLVDNEQFF. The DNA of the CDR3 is TGTGCCAGCAGCGTAGTCGCCGGACTAGTCGACAATGAGCAGTTCTTC.

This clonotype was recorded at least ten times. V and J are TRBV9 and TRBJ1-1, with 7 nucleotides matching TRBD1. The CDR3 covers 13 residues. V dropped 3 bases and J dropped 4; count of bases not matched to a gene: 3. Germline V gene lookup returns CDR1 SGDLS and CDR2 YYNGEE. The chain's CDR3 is CASSEGQSTEAFF. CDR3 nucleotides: TGTGCCAGCAGCGAGGGACAGTCCACTGAAGCTTTCTTT.

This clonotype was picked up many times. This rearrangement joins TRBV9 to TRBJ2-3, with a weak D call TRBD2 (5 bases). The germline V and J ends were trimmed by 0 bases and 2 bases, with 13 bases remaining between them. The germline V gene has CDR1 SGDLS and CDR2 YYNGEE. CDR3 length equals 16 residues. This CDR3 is CASSVGPAEITDTQYF. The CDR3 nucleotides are TGTGCCAGCAGCGTAGGTCCAGCGGAAATCACAGATACGCAGTATTTT.

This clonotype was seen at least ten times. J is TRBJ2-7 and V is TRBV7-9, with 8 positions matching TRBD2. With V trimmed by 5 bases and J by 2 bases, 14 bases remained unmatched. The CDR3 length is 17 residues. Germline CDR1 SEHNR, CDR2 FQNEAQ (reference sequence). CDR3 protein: CASSPKRDWREAYEQYV. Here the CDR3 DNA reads TGTGCCAGCAGCCCTAAACGGGACTGGCGGGAGGCCTACGAGCAGTACGTC.

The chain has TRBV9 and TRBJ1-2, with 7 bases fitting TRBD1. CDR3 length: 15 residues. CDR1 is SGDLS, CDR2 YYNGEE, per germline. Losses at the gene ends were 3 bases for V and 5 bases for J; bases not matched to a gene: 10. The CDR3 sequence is CASSGQTQGRYGYTF. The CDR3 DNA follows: TGTGCCAGCAGCGGTCAAACACAGGGGCGGTATGGCTACACCTTC.